These T cell receptor beta chains were read from a single sample in a study of cytotoxic CD8 clonotypes in ibrutinib-treated CLL. Measured with immunoSEQ multiplex PCR; TCRdb has only the in-frame clones, and not every one. Counted here are tens of thousands of clones, approximately 90% occurring once; the ten biggest clones make up approximately 3.1%. Sequencing used PBMCs, obtained after 12 months of ibrutinib treatment. The source of these receptors is a human donor with chronic lymphocytic leukemia. Both conserved end residues are part of each CDR3. D genes are given only for firm matches. Where a row states a size, it is once, few, many or the class of an expanded clone; other rows omit it.

TRBJ2-7 | TRBV11-2 | TRBD2 | once | CASSSPPDGRAYWEQYF | TGTGCCAGCAGCTCCCCCCCGGATGGGAGGGCCTATTGGGAGCAGTACTTC
TRBJ2-5 | TRBV5-5 | TRBD1 | NA | CASSLGTVQETQYF | TGTGCCAGCAGCTTAGGGACAGTTCAAGAGACCCAGTACTTC
TRBJ1-5 | TRBV28 | NA | NA | CASSLFQGTYSNQPQHF | TGTGCCAGCAGTTTATTTCAAGGGACCTATAGCAATCAGCCCCAGCATTTT
TRBJ1-2 | TRBV6-5 | NA | NA | CASSYSPLYGYTF | TGTGCCAGCAGTTACTCCCCCCTCTATGGCTACACCTTC
TRBJ1-6 | TRBV5-1 | NA | NA | CASSTGERNSPLHF | TGCGCCAGCAGCACCGGGGAACGTAATTCACCCCTCCACTTT
TRBJ2-7 | TRBV5-1 | NA | NA | CASSKSDSSYEQYF | TGCGCCAGCAGCAAATCGGACTCATCCTACGAGCAGTACTTC
TRBJ1-4 | TRBV9 | NA | NA | CASSVDGVAGKLFF | TGTGCCAGCAGCGTAGATGGGGTCGCGGGTAAACTGTTTTTT
TRBJ2-2 | TRBV4-1 | NA | NA | CASSQRSPVTGELFF | TGCGCCAGCAGCCAAAGATCCCCGGTCACCGGGGAGCTGTTTTTT
TRBJ2-3 | TRBV5-6 | NA | NA | CASSLAGSTDTQYF | TGTGCCAGCAGCTTGGCCGGGAGCACAGATACGCAGTATTTT
TRBJ2-3 | TRBV13 | TRBD2 | NA | CASKASGRLSTDTQYF | TGTGCCAGCAAGGCTAGCGGGAGGCTGAGCACAGATACGCAGTATTTT
TRBJ2-7 | TRBV11-3 | NA | once | CASSLGLTPSEQYF | TGTGCCAGCAGCTTGGGGCTAACCCCTTCCGAGCAGTACTTC
TRBJ2-7 | TRBV5-1 | TRBD2 | NA | CASSAASGAYEQYF | TGCGCCAGCAGCGCGGCTAGCGGGGCCTACGAGCAGTACTTC
TRBJ2-1 | TRBV7-3 | NA | NA | CASSLNADNEQFF | TGTGCCAGCAGCTTAAACGCCGACAATGAGCAGTTCTTC
TRBJ1-4 | TRBV6-1 | NA | once | CASSGFGEEKLFF | TGTGCCAGCAGTGGATTCGGTGAAGAAAAACTGTTTTTT
TRBJ1-1 | TRBV18 | NA | NA | CASLPTQKSTEAFF | TGTGCCAGCCTACCGACACAGAAGAGCACTGAAGCTTTCTTT
TRBJ2-5 | TRBV2 | TRBD2 | NA | CATGTNQETQYF | TGTGCCACCGGGACTAACCAAGAGACCCAGTACTTC
TRBJ2-1 | TRBV7-3 | TRBD2 | NA | CASSAGLAGMYEQFF | TGTGCCAGCAGCGCAGGACTAGCGGGAATGTATGAGCAGTTCTTC